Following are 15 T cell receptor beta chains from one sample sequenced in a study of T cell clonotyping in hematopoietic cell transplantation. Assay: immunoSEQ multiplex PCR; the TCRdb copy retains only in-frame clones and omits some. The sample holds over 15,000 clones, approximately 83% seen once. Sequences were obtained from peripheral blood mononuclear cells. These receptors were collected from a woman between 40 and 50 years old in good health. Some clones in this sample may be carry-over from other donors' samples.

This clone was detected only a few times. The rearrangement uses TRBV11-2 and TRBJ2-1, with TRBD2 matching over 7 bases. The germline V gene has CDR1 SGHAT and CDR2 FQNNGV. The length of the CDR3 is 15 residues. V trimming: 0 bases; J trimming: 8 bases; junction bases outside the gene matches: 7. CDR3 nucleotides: TGTGCCAGCAGCTTAGAACGGCGGGAGATGGATGAGCAGTTCTTC. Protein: CASSLERREMDEQFF.

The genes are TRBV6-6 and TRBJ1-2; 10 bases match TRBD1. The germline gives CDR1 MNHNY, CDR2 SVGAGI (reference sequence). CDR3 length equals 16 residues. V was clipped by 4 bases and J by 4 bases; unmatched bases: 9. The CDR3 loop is CASSLGQGSFFYGYTF. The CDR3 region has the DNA TGTGCCAGCAGTTTGGGACAGGGGAGTTTCTTCTATGGCTACACCTTC.

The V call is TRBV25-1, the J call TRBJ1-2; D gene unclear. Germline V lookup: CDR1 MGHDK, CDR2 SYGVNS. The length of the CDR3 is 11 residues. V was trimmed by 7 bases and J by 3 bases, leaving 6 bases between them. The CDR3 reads CASTHYYGYTF. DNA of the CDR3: TGTGCCAGCACACATTACTATGGCTACACCTTC.

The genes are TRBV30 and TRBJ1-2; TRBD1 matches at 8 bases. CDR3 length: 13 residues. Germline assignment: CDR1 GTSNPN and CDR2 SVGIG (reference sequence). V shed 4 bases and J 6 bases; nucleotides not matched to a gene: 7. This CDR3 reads CAWNRGTGDGYTF. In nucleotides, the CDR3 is TGTGCCTGGAACCGTGGGACAGGCGATGGCTACACCTTC.

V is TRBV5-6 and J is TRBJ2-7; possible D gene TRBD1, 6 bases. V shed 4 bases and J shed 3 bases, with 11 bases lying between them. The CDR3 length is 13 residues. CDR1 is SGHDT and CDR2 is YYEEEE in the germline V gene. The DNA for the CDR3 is TGTGCCAGCAGCGGGGACATCTTCTACGAGCAGTACTTC. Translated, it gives CASSGDIFYEQYF.

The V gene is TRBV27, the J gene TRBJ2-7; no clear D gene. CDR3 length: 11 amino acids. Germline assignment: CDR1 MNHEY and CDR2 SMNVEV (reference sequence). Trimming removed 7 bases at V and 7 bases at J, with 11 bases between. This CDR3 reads CASTDHTEQYF. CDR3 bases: TGTGCCAGCACAGACCATACGGAGCAGTACTTC.

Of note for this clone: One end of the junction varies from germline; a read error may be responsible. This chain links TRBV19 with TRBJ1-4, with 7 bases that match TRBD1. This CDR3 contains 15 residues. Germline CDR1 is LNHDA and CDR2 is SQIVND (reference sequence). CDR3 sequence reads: CASSGRDSVNEKLFF. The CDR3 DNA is TGTGCCAGTAGTGGCCGGGACAGCGTTAATGAAAAACTGTTCTTT.

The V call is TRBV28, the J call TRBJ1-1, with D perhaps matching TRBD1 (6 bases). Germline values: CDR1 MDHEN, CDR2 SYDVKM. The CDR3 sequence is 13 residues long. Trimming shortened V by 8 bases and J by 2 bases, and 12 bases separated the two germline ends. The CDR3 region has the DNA TGTGCCAGCTCAGGGGACCCAAACACTGAAGCTTTCTTT. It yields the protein CASSGDPNTEAFF.

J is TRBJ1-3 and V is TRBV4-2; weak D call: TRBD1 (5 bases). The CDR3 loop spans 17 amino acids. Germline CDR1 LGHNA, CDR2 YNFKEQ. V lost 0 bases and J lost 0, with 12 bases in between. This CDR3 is CASSQESLRGSGNTIYF. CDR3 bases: TGTGCCAGCAGCCAAGAGAGTCTTAGGGGCTCTGGAAACACCATATATTTT.

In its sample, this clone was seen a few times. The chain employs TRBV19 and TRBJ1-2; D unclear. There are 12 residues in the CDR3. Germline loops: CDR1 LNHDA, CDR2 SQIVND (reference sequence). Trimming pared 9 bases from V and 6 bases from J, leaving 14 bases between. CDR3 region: CASLYAPDGYTF. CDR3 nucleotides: TGTGCCAGCCTTTATGCCCCCGATGGCTACACCTTC.

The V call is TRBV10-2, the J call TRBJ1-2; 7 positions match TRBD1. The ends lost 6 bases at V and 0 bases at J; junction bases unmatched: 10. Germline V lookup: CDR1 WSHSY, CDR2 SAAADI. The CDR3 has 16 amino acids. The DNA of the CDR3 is TGCGCCAGCAGCGACAATAAGGGGACAGCTAACTATGGCTACACCTTC. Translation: CASSDNKGTANYGYTF.

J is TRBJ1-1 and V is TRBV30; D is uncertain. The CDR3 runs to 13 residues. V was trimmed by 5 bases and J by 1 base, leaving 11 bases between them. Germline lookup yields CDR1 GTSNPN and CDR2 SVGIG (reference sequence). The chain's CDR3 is CAWGLRGNTEAFF. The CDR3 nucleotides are TGTGCCTGGGGTCTTCGAGGGAACACTGAAGCTTTCTTT.

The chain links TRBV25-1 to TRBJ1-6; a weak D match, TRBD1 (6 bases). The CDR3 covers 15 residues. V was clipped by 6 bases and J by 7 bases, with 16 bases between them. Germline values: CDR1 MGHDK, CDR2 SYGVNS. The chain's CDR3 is CASRHSGTQNSPLHF. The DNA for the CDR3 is TGTGCCAGCAGACATTCCGGGACACAGAATTCACCCCTCCACTTT.

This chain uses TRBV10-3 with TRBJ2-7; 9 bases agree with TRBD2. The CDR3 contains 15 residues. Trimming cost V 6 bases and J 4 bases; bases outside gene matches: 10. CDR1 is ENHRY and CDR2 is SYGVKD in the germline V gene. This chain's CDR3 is CAISTGTSPSYEQYF. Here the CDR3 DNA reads TGTGCCATCAGCACCGGGACTAGCCCGTCTTACGAGCAGTACTTC.

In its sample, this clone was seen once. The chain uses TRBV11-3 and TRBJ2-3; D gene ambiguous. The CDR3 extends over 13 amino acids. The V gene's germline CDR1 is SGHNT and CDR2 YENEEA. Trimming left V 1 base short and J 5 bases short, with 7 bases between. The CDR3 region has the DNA TGTGCCAGCAGCTTAGGCGCGGTAGATACGCAGTATTTT. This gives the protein CASSLGAVDTQYF.